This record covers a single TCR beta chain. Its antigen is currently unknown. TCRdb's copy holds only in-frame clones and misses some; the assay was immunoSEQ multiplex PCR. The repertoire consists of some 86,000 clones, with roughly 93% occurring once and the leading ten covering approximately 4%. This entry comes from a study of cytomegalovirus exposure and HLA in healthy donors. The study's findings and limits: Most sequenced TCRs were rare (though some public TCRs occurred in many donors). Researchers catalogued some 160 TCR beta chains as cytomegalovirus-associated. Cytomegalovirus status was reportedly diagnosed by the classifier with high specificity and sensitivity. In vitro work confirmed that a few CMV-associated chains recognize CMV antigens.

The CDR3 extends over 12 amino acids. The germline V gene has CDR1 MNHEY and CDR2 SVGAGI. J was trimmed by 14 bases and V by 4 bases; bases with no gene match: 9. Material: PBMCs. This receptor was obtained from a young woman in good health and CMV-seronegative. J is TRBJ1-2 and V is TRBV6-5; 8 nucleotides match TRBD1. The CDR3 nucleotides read TGTGCCAGCAGTTCCTACGGACAGGGAGATACCTTC. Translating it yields CASSSYGQGDTF.